The clone carrying this T cell receptor beta chain is medium-sized (0.01 to 0.1%). These data belong to a study of blood T cell repertoires in COVID-19. Study-level background: Samples taken during acute and convalescent COVID-19 were collected in the United States, Italy and Spain. PBMCs, B-cell-depleted T cells, or T cells were the source of the cDNA or gDNA that made up the material.

Germline assignment: CDR1 SGHRS and CDR2 YFSETQ. The CDR3 is 15 amino acids. Trimming cost V 5 bases and J 1 base; bases outside gene matches: 6. Under the authors' procedure: Cell counts per sample came from amplifying reference gene primers. The protocol was immunoSEQ multiplex PCR, while the TCRdb copy is restricted to in-frame clones and leaves out a portion. The V and J calls and clone size come from that table; D and trimming were worked out from the DNA. The sample consists of under 170,000 clones, approximately 80% of them appearing once. Sequences were obtained from peripheral blood. The TCR comes from a man aged 70 or older with acute or convalescent COVID-19. This chain uses TRBV5-1 with TRBJ2-7; 10 nucleotides match TRBD2. CDR3 amino acids: CASRPVSGRSYEQYF. The CDR3, as DNA: TGCGCCAGCAGGCCTGTTAGCGGGAGGTCCTACGAGCAGTACTTC.